The entry that follows covers one T cell receptor (beta chain) sequence. The CDR3 covers 13 residues. Germline CDR1 is SGHTA and CDR2 is FQGTGA. V lost 5 bases and J lost 2, with 9 bases in between. Not a single patient had been given any form of treatment at any point before undergoing thyroid surgery. The entry originates in a study of metastatic and nonmetastatic thyroid tumors. TCRdb redid the clone calls on the PCR reads using MiXCR. The sample comprises 19,000 or so clones, 28% of which are singletons, and 14% rests with the top ten. The clonotype was recovered from a male donor with papillary thyroid cancer or a benign thyroid nodule (not recorded which). Some clones in this sample may be carry-over from other donors' samples. The sequencing input was tumor tissue. The chain joins TRBV7-3 to TRBJ2-5, with a possible D match to TRBD1 (5 bases). The chain's CDR3 is CASSLTAQETQYF. The CDR3 DNA is TGTGCCAGCAGCCTGACAGCACAAGAGACCCAGTACTTC.